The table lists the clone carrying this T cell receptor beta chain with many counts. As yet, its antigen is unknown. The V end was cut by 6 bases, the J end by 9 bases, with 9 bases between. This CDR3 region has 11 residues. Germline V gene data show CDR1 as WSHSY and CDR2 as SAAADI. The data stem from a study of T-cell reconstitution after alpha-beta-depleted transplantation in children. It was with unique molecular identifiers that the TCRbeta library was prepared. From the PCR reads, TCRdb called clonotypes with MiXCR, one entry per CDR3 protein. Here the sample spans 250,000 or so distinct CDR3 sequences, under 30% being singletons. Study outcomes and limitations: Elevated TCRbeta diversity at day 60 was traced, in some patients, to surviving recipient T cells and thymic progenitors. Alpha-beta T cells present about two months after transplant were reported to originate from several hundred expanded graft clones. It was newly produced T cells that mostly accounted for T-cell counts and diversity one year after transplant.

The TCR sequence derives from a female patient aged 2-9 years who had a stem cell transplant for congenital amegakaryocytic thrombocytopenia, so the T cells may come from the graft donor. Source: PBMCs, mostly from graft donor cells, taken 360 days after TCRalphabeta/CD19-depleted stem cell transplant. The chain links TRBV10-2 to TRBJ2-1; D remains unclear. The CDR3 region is CASRAFGEQFF. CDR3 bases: TGCGCCAGCAGAGCTTTTGGTGAGCAGTTCTTC.